This T cell receptor beta chain was captured by sequencing in a study of shared clonotypes between healthy human individuals. As for the study in general: With ages of 18 to 49, the donors were a couple of women and three men. Three plates were used per donor for CD4 naive, three for CD4 memory, two for CD8 naive and one for CD8 memory.

Regarding the study as a whole: A reduction in generation probabilities was seen for non-shared clonotypes relative to those shared by all four donors.

The V gene's germline CDR1 is SGHKS and CDR2 YYEKEE (reference sequence). V gave up 3 bases and J gave up 5 bases; unmatched junction bases: 8. The CDR3 is made up of 16 amino acids. Comments on this clone: Its antigen is not identified.

TCRdb's table, derived via immunoSEQ multiplex PCR, lists solely in-frame clones and lacks some. The sample records about 2,500,000 clones, about 92% being singletons. V gene TRBV5-5 combines with J gene TRBJ1-6; 7 bases map to TRBD1. The sequencing input was naive CD4+ T cells sorted from blood. Subset indicated: CD45RA+ positively selected. The sequence came from a man aged 18-30 years in good health. In nucleotides, the CDR3 is TGTGCCAGCAGCTCCTACAGGGGTGGGGATAATTCACCCCTCCACTTT. This codes for CASSSYRGGDNSPLHF. Complete variable domain (other parts from reference TRBV5-5 and TRBJ1-6): DAGVTQSPTHLIKTRGQQVTLRCSPISGHKSVSWYQQVLGQGPQFIFQYYEKEERGRGNFPDRFSARQFPNYSSELNVNALLLGDSALYLCASSSYRGGDNSPLHFGNGTRLTVT.